This TCR beta chain stems from a study of siplizumab effects on memory and regulatory T cells. The germline V gene encodes CDR1 SQVTM and CDR2 ANQGSEA. There are 14 residues in the CDR3. The V segment lost 6 bases and the J segment 2 bases; nucleotides outside the gene matches: 4. As regards this clone: Its antigen is currently unknown.

Study-wide results and caveats: The majority of clones, roughly 80-95% of proliferating CD4+ or CD8+ clones, lacked an assignable naive or memory phenotype. Suppressive activity of Tregs proliferating in siplizumab cultures remained unconfirmed. There appeared to be greater diversity in naive T cells than in memory cells, and naive T cells seemed major contributors to the alloresponse. Poor capture below about 10^-5 frequency left most alloreactive clones unmapped to unstimulated subsets.

TCRdb's copy holds only in-frame clones and misses some; the assay was immunoSEQ multiplex PCR. The data hold 97,000 or so clones, with approximately 90% observed a single time. The TCR was taken from a human donor in good health. The chain links TRBV29-1 to TRBJ2-2, with TRBD2 identical over 9 bases. The sample consisted of CD4+ T cells sorted from blood. The CDR3 here is CSVRTSENTGELFF. CDR3 DNA sequence: TGCAGCGTCAGGACTAGCGAAAACACCGGGGAGCTGTTTTTT.